This T cell receptor beta chain was sequenced during a study of blood T cell repertoires in COVID-19. As for the study in general: The samples span acute and convalescent COVID-19 from the United States, Italy and Spain.

Trimming stripped 6 bases from V and 5 bases from J, with 13 bases between. CDR3 length: 13 amino acids. CDR1 is MDHEN, CDR2 SYDVKM, per germline. As handled by the study authors: Reference gene primer amplification yielded estimated nucleated cell counts. Repertoires were generated with immunoSEQ multiplex PCR, while TCRdb's copy carries only in-frame clones and drops some. D and trimming were read from the DNA, whereas the V and J calls and clone size are those reported in that table. The sample contains around 270,000 clones, around 84% of which appear only once. The chain has TRBV28 and TRBJ1-2; D not certain. The source is a middle-aged woman who had recovered from COVID-19. Sequences were obtained from peripheral blood. The CDR3 protein is CASSPGRGYGYTF. The CDR3 bases are TGTGCCAGCAGCCCAGGCCGAGGGTATGGCTACACCTTC.